This T cell receptor (beta chain) was captured in a study of blood T cells in healthy people across ages. About the research overall: Template switching caught about one barcoded beta molecule for each two T cells.

The V end was cut by 5 bases, the J end by 14 bases, with 21 bases between. This CDR3 spans 13 amino acids. Germline CDR1 is SGHAT and CDR2 is FQNNGV. Primers used in a second PCR of about 6 to 11 cycles were a sample-barcoded 5' primer and a J-beta primer mix. In TCRdb, the 5' RACE reads were re-called with MiXCR into one record per CDR3 protein. This table holds 450,000 to 700,000 distinct CDR3 sequences, about 26% found once. This clonotype was seen a few times. The chain carries TRBV11-2 and TRBJ2-5; D tentatively fits TRBD1 or TRBD2 (5 bases each). This sequence was found in a woman in her 70s in good health. The sequencing sample was made of blood. CDR3 sequence: CASSLTGTPRPYF. The CDR3 DNA follows: TGTGCCAGCAGCCTCACCGGGACCCCCAGACCATACTTC.